Following are 5 T cell receptor beta chains from one sample sequenced in a study of T-cell memory formation after mild COVID-19. TCRdb itself ran the 5' RACE reads through MiXCR, one entry per CDR3 protein. Among around 530,000 distinct CDR3 sequences listed, about 22% were seen once. Sequencing was carried out using PBMCs or a T cell subset sorted from them (not recorded which). The receptor set was obtained from an adult woman who had mild COVID-19 (a few samples of this study predate the infection). Cell type and time point are not known.

This chain links TRBV12-3 or TRBV12-4 with TRBJ2-3; D ambiguous. CDR3 length equals 13 residues. V was cut by 3 bases and J by 4 bases, with 8 bases left in between. Here the CDR3 DNA reads TGTGCCAGCAGTTTTATTGGGGCAGATACGCAGTATTTT. It specifies CASSFIGADTQYF.

This clonotype occurred a few times. The chain is built from TRBV7-9 and TRBJ2-3; 8 bases match TRBD2. This CDR3 has 15 amino acids. The V gene's germline CDR1 is SEHNR and CDR2 FQNEAQ (reference sequence). Germline trimming cut 6 bases from V and 4 bases from J; bases unmatched to any gene: 9. The CDR3 DNA is TGTGCCAGCAGATACCGGGGGGGCGCCGCAGATACGCAGTATTTT. This sequence encodes CASRYRGGAADTQYF. Looking up the rest from reference TRBV7-9 and TRBJ2-3 gives the full variable domain: DTGVSQNPRHKITKRGQNVTFRCDPISEHNRLYWYRQTLGQGPEFLTYFQNEAQLEKSRLLSDRFSAERPKGSFSTLEIQRTEQGDSAMYLCASRYRGGAADTQYFGPGTRLTVL.

The genes are TRBV24-1 and TRBJ1-5; D is perhaps TRBD1 (5 bases). Germline V lookup: CDR1 KGHDR, CDR2 SFDVKD. Deletions cut 4 bases from V and 11 bases from J, with 23 bases between. This CDR3 comprises 16 residues. The CDR3 loop reads CATSDSAYSPGEAQHF. CDR3 bases: TGTGCCACCAGTGACTCCGCGTACAGCCCGGGGGAGGCCCAGCATTTT.

This clonotype was picked up a small number of times. This chain uses TRBV6-1 with TRBJ1-1; D is unresolved. CDR1 and CDR2 from the germline V gene are MNHNS and SASEGT. This CDR3 region has 12 residues. V was cut by 0 bases and J by 8 bases, with 7 bases left in between. For the CDR3, the DNA is TGTGCCAGCAGTGAAGCCGCGGTAGAAGCTTTCTTT. Its protein product is CASSEAAVEAFF.

In this sample, this clonotype turned up many times. The CDR3 loop reads CASSRPSVNIQYF. CDR3 sequence (DNA): TGTGCCAGCAGCCGCCCATCAGTGAACATTCAGTACTTC. The chain is built from TRBV7-2 and TRBJ2-4, with D hard to call. The germline V gene encodes CDR1 SGHTA and CDR2 FQGNSA. CDR3 length equals 13 residues. V lost 5 bases and J lost 7, with 12 bases in between.